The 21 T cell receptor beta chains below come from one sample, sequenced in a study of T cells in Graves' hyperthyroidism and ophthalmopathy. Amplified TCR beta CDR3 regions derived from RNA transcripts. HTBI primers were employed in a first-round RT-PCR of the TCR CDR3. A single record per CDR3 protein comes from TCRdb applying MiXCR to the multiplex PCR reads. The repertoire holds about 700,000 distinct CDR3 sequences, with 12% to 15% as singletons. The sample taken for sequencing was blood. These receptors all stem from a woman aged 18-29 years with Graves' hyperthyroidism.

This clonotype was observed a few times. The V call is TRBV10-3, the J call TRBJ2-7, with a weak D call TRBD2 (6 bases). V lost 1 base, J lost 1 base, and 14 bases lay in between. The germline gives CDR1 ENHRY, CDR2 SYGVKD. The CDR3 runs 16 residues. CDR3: CAISEFDRELSYEQYF. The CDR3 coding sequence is TGTGCCATCAGTGAGTTCGATCGGGAGTTGTCCTACGAGCAGTACTTC.

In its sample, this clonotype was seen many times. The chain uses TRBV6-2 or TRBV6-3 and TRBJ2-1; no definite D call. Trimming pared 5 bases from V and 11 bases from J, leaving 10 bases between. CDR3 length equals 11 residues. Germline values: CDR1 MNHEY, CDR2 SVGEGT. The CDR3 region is CASSTSGKQFF. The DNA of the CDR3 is TGTGCCAGCAGTACCTCGGGTAAGCAGTTCTTC.

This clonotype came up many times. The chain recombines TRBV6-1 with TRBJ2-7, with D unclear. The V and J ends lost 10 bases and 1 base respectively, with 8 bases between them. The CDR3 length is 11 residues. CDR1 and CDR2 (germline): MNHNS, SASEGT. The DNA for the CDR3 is TGTGCCACCTCCGGGTCCTACGAGCAGTACTTC. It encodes CATSGSYEQYF.

CDR3: CSVRDSLMRGYTF. The CDR3 DNA sequence: TGCAGTGTTCGGGACTCCCTCATGAGGGGCTACACCTTC. The chain employs TRBV20-1 and TRBJ1-2; D perhaps matches TRBD1 (5 bases). Germline lookup yields CDR1 DFQATT and CDR2 SNEGSKA (reference sequence). The CDR3 spans 13 residues. Trimming cost V 7 bases and J 8 bases, with 20 bases left between them.

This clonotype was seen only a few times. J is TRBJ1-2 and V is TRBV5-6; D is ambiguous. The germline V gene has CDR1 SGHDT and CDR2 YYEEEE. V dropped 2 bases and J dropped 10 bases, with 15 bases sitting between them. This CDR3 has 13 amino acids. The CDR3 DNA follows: TGTGCCAGCAGCTTTACGGCCGTATCAAACTACACCTTC. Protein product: CASSFTAVSNYTF.

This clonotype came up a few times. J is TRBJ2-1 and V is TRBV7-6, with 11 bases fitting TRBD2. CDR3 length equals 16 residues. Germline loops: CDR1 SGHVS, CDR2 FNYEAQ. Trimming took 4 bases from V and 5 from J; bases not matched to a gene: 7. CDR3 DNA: TGTGCCAGCAGCTGGATTAGCGGGAGGGCCAACAATGAGCAGTTCTTC. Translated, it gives CASSWISGRANNEQFF.

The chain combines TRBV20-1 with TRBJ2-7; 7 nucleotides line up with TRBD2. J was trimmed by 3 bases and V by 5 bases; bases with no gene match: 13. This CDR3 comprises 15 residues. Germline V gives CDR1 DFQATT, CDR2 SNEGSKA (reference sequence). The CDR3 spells CSAGVRTSQGYEQYF. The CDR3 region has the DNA TGCAGTGCTGGAGTCCGGACTAGTCAGGGCTACGAGCAGTACTTC.

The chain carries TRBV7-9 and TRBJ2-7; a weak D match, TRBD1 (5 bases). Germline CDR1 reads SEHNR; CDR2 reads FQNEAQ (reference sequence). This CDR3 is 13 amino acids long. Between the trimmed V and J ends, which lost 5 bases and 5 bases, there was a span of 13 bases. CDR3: CASSGGPGNEQYF. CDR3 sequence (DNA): TGTGCCAGCAGCGGCGGACCAGGGAACGAGCAGTACTTC.

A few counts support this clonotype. This CDR3 is CASSQSTGALYEQYF. The DNA of the CDR3 is TGTGCCAGCAGCCAGAGTACGGGGGCCCTCTACGAGCAGTACTTC. The chain has TRBV7-9 and TRBJ2-7, with D perhaps given as TRBD1 or TRBD2 (6 bases each). The CDR3 is made up of 15 amino acids. Germline CDR1 SEHNR, CDR2 FQNEAQ (reference sequence). Deletions cut 5 bases from V and 3 bases from J, with 17 bases between.

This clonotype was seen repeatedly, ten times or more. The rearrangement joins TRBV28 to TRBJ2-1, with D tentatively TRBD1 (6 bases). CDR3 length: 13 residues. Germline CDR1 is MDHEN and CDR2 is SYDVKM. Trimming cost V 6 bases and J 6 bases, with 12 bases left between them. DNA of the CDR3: TGTGCCAGCAGCACCGACAGGAGCAATGAGCAGTTCTTC. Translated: CASSTDRSNEQFF.

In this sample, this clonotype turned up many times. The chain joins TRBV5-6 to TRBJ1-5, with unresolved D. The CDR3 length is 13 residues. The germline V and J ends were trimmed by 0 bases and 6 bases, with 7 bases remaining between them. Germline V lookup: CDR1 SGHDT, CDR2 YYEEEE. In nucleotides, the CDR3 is TGTGCCAGCAGCTTGGGGGTCCGTCAGCCCCAGCATTTT. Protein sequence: CASSLGVRQPQHF.

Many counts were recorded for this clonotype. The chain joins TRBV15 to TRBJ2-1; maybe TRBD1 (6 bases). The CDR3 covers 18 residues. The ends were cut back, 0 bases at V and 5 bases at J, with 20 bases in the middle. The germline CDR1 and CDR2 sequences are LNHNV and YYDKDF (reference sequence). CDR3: CATSRDSRGRGPNNEQFF. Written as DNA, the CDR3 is TGTGCCACCAGCAGAGACTCTCGAGGCAGGGGACCTAACAATGAGCAGTTCTTC.

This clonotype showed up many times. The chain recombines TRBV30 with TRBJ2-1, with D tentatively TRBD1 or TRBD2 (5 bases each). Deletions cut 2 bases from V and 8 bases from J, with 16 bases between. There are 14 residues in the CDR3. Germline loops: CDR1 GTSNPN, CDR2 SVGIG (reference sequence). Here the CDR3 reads CAWSPHTRGDEQFF. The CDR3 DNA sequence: TGTGCCTGGAGTCCTCACACTAGGGGCGATGAGCAGTTCTTC.

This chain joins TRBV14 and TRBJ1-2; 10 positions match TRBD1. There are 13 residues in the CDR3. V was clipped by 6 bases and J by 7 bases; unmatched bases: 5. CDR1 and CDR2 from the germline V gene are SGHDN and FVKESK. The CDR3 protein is CASSLDRGFGYTF. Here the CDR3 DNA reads TGTGCCAGCAGTCTGGACAGGGGGTTTGGCTACACCTTC. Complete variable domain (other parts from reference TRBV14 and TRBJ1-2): EAGVTQFPSHSVIEKGQTVTLRCDPISGHDNLYWYRRVMGKEIKFLLHFVKESKQDESGMPNNRFLAERTGGTYSTLKVQPAELEDSGVYFCASSLDRGFGYTFGSGTRLTVV.

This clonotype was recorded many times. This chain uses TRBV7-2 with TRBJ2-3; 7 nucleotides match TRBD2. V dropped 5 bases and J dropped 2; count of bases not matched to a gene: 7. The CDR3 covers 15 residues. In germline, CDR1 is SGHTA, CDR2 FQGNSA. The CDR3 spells CASSPQRGITDTQYF. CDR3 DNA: TGTGCCAGCAGCCCCCAGCGGGGCATCACAGATACGCAGTATTTT.

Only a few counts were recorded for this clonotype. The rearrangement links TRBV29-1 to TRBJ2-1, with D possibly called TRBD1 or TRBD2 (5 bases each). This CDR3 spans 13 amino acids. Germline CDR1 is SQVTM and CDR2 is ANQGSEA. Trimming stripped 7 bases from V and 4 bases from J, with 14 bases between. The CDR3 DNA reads TGCAGCGCGGGGACCCGGGGATACAATGAGCAGTTCTTC. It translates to CSAGTRGYNEQFF.

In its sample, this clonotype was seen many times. CDR3 sequence: CASSPEDRPPNEQFF. The CDR3 DNA is TGTGCCAGCTCACCTGAGGACAGGCCGCCCAATGAGCAGTTCTTC. The V call is TRBV18, the J call TRBJ2-1, with 7 bases identical to TRBD1. Germline V gene sequence: CDR1 KGHSH, CDR2 LQKENI. The CDR3 totals 15 residues. The V and J ends lost 3 bases and 6 bases, in that order; junction bases with no gene match: 8. The full variable domain, completed using reference TRBV18 and TRBJ2-1, is NAGVMQNPRHLVRRRGQEARLRCSPMKGHSHVYWYRQLPEEGLKFMVYLQKENIIDESGMPKERFSAEFPKEGPSILRIQQVVRGDSAAYFCASSPEDRPPNEQFFGPGTRLTVL.

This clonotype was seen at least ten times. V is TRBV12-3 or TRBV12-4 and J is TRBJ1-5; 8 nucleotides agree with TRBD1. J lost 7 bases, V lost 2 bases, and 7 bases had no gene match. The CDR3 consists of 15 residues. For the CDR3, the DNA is TGTGCCAGCAGTTTAAACCGGGACAGGAGCCAGCCCCAGCATTTT. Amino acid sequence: CASSLNRDRSQPQHF.

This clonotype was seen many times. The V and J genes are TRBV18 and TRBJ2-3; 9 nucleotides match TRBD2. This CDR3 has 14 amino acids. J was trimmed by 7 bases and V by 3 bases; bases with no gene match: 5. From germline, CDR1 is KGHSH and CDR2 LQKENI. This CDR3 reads CASSPPGLAYTQYF. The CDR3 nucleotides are TGTGCCAGCTCACCGCCGGGACTAGCATATACGCAGTATTTT.

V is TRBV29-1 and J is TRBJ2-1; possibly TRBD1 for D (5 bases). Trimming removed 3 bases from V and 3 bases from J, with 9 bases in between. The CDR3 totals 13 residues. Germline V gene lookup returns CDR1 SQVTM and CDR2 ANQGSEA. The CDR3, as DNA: TGCAGCGTTGAGGGGCGTCTCTACAATGAGCAGTTCTTC. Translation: CSVEGRLYNEQFF.

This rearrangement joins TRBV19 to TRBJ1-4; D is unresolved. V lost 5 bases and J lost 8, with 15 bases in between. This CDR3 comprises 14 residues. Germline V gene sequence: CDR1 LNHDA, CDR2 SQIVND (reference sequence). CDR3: CASSPSGFGEKLFF. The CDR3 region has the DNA TGTGCCAGTAGTCCTTCGGGGTTCGGGGAAAAACTGTTTTTT. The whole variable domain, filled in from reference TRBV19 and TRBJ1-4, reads DGGITQSPKYLFRKEGQNVTLSCEQNLNHDAMYWYRQDPGQGLRLIYYSQIVNDFQKGDIAEGYSVSREKKESFPLTVTSAQKNPTAFYLCASSPSGFGEKLFFGSGTQLSVL.